The rows below give T cell receptor beta chains drawn from one sample of a study of CD8+CD57+ T cells in acquired aplastic anemia. TCRdb re-called the reads through MiXCR, storing one row per CDR3 protein. Altogether hundreds of thousands of distinct CDR3 sequences are present, 50% to 70% being singletons, with the ten largest covering less than 9.5%. The sequenced sample was sorted CD4+, CD8+, or CD8+CD57+ T cells (not recorded which) from PBMCs. Receptors were obtained from a human donor with severe aplastic anemia or a healthy control (not recorded which). Both conserved end residues are part of each CDR3. The order of the fields is CDR3 DNA, CDR3 protein, J gene, V gene, clone size, D gene. A D gene is named only where the DNA matches it firmly. Only part of the rows carry a size: once, few, many, or a class if the clone is expanded.

cdr3_nt: TGTGCCAGCAGGCCCGAGGGGAGGGAGACCCAGTACTTC
cdr3_aa: CASRPEGRETQYF
j_call: TRBJ2-5
v_call: TRBV7-8
clone_size: few
d_call: -

cdr3_nt: TGTGCCAGCAGCTTAGTGGTTGAAGCTTTCTTT
cdr3_aa: CASSLVVEAFF
j_call: TRBJ1-1
v_call: TRBV7-2
clone_size: -
d_call: -

cdr3_nt: TGTGCCAGCAGCTGGGGGGGTCAGCCCCAGCATTTT
cdr3_aa: CASSWGGQPQHF
j_call: TRBJ1-5
v_call: TRBV7-9
clone_size: -
d_call: -

cdr3_nt: TGTGCCAGCAGCTTAAAAAACGGGGAGCTGTTTTTT
cdr3_aa: CASSLKNGELFF
j_call: TRBJ2-2
v_call: TRBV7-9
clone_size: -
d_call: -

cdr3_nt: TGTGCCAGCAGTTCCCCTGACAGCTCCTACGAGCAGTACTTC
cdr3_aa: CASSSPDSSYEQYF
j_call: TRBJ2-7
v_call: TRBV27
clone_size: few
d_call: -

cdr3_nt: TGCAGTCCTGACAGCGAGACCTATAATTCACCCCTCCACTTC
cdr3_aa: CSPDSETYNSPLHF
j_call: TRBJ1-6
v_call: TRBV20-1
clone_size: -
d_call: -

cdr3_nt: TGTGCCAGCAGTGACGGGGGCACTAATTCACCCCTCCACTTT
cdr3_aa: CASSDGGTNSPLHF
j_call: TRBJ1-6
v_call: TRBV12-3/TRBV12-4
clone_size: -
d_call: -

cdr3_nt: TGTGCCAGCACCCCGGAGTGGTCCGAGGCTATCACCTTC
cdr3_aa: CASTPEWSEAITF
j_call: TRBJ1-2
v_call: TRBV7-2
clone_size: -
d_call: -

cdr3_nt: TGTGCCAGCAGCTTTCTTTTCCACGAGCAGTACTTC
cdr3_aa: CASSFLFHEQYF
j_call: TRBJ2-7
v_call: TRBV7-9
clone_size: few
d_call: -

cdr3_nt: TGTGCCAGCAGCGATGGACAGGGGACCAATTCACCCCTCCACTTT
cdr3_aa: CASSDGQGTNSPLHF
j_call: TRBJ1-6
v_call: TRBV2
clone_size: -
d_call: TRBD1

cdr3_nt: TGTGCCAGCAGCCGATCGGGACTAGCGGGGGGGCCTATGGCAGATACGCAGTATTTT
cdr3_aa: CASSRSGLAGGPMADTQYF
j_call: TRBJ2-3
v_call: TRBV7-2
clone_size: -
d_call: TRBD2

cdr3_nt: TGTGCCAGCAGCTTAAAAACGAACTCACCCCTCCACTTT
cdr3_aa: CASSLKTNSPLHF
j_call: TRBJ1-6
v_call: TRBV7-9
clone_size: few
d_call: -

cdr3_nt: TGTGCCAGCGGCCGGGACAGGGACTCACCCCTCCACTTT
cdr3_aa: CASGRDRDSPLHF
j_call: TRBJ1-6
v_call: TRBV6-7
clone_size: -
d_call: TRBD1

cdr3_nt: TGTGCCACCAGTGCAGTCAGGGTCGCTGGCAATGAGCAGTTCTTC
cdr3_aa: CATSAVRVAGNEQFF
j_call: TRBJ2-1
v_call: TRBV24-1
clone_size: -
d_call: -

cdr3_nt: TGCAGTGCTCCGTCTTCGGATTACAATGAGCAGTTCTTC
cdr3_aa: CSAPSSDYNEQFF
j_call: TRBJ2-1
v_call: TRBV20-1
clone_size: once
d_call: -

cdr3_nt: TGTGCCAGCAGCTTAGTCGCTAGCGGGGCGGCAGATACGCAGTATTTT
cdr3_aa: CASSLVASGAADTQYF
j_call: TRBJ2-3
v_call: TRBV7-9
clone_size: -
d_call: TRBD2

cdr3_nt: TGCAGTGCTGGGGGGGCGCAGAAGCAGTACTTC
cdr3_aa: CSAGGAQKQYF
j_call: TRBJ2-7
v_call: TRBV20-1
clone_size: -
d_call: -

cdr3_nt: TGTGCCAGCAGCTCCCCTTCGACAGGGAACTATGGCTACACCTTC
cdr3_aa: CASSSPSTGNYGYTF
j_call: TRBJ1-2
v_call: TRBV5-1
clone_size: -
d_call: TRBD1

cdr3_nt: TGTGCCAGCAGTTCCGGGGAGAGCTATGGCTACACCTTC
cdr3_aa: CASSSGESYGYTF
j_call: TRBJ1-2
v_call: TRBV12-3/TRBV12-4
clone_size: -
d_call: -

cdr3_nt: TGTGCCAGCAGCTTGGGTTGGCGCTCCTACGAGCAGTACTTC
cdr3_aa: CASSLGWRSYEQYF
j_call: TRBJ2-7
v_call: TRBV7-2
clone_size: few
d_call: -

cdr3_nt: TGTGCCACGGCTAATGAAAGACTGTTTTTT
cdr3_aa: CATANERLFF
j_call: TRBJ1-4
v_call: TRBV20-1
clone_size: -
d_call: -

cdr3_nt: TGTGCCATCAGTAGTGGAGGGTCAACTAATGAAAAACTGTTTTTT
cdr3_aa: CAISSGGSTNEKLFF
j_call: TRBJ1-4
v_call: TRBV10-3
clone_size: -
d_call: -

cdr3_nt: TGTGCCACCAGTGAACCAAGCCGGGACAGGGTTTACGAGACCCAGTACTTC
cdr3_aa: CATSEPSRDRVYETQYF
j_call: TRBJ2-5
v_call: TRBV24-1
clone_size: few
d_call: TRBD1

cdr3_nt: TGCAGTGCTGCCGGTCGTGGCCTAGCGGGGGGGAACACCGGGGAGCTGTTTTTT
cdr3_aa: CSAAGRGLAGGNTGELFF
j_call: TRBJ2-2
v_call: TRBV20-1
clone_size: many
d_call: TRBD2

cdr3_nt: TGTGCCAGTAGTAATTGGCCTAGCGGGATCGATGAGCAGTTCTTC
cdr3_aa: CASSNWPSGIDEQFF
j_call: TRBJ2-1
v_call: TRBV19
clone_size: -
d_call: TRBD2

cdr3_nt: TGTGCCATCAGACCCGGGACAGGGGGCACCGGGGAGCTGTTTTTT
cdr3_aa: CAIRPGTGGTGELFF
j_call: TRBJ2-2
v_call: TRBV10-3
clone_size: -
d_call: TRBD1

cdr3_nt: TGTGCCAGCAGCGTCGAAGTAGGGGGGGCTGCGGCTAGCGGGGAGCTGTTTTTT
cdr3_aa: CASSVEVGGAAASGELFF
j_call: TRBJ2-2
v_call: TRBV9
clone_size: -
d_call: -

cdr3_nt: TGCAGTGCGAATAAGGACGGTCACGAGCAGTACTTC
cdr3_aa: CSANKDGHEQYF
j_call: TRBJ2-7
v_call: TRBV20-1
clone_size: -
d_call: -

cdr3_nt: TGTGCCAGCAGCCTCGATCCTAGTACTGAGCAGTTCTTC
cdr3_aa: CASSLDPSTEQFF
j_call: TRBJ2-1
v_call: TRBV6-4
clone_size: -
d_call: -

cdr3_nt: TGTGCCATCAGTGAGAGGGCGGTAGAGACCCAGTACTTC
cdr3_aa: CAISERAVETQYF
j_call: TRBJ2-5
v_call: TRBV10-3
clone_size: -
d_call: -

cdr3_nt: TGTGCCAGTAGGGAAGGTCCCCTGGGGAATCAGCCCCAGCATTTT
cdr3_aa: CASREGPLGNQPQHF
j_call: TRBJ1-5
v_call: TRBV19
clone_size: many
d_call: -

cdr3_nt: TGTGCCAGCAGCCGACGAGGGGAGGACTATGGCTACACCTTC
cdr3_aa: CASSRRGEDYGYTF
j_call: TRBJ1-2
v_call: TRBV3-1
clone_size: -
d_call: -

cdr3_nt: TGTGCCTGGGGGTCGGGGGTGGGGGCCGAGCAGTACTTC
cdr3_aa: CAWGSGVGAEQYF
j_call: TRBJ2-7
v_call: TRBV30
clone_size: many
d_call: -

cdr3_nt: TGTGCCAGCAGTCAAAGGACAGGGAGGTCGGCTAATGAAAAACTGTTTTTT
cdr3_aa: CASSQRTGRSANEKLFF
j_call: TRBJ1-4
v_call: TRBV6-5
clone_size: many
d_call: TRBD1

cdr3_nt: TGTGCCAGCAGCTCCACAAACTACCGCAATGAGCAGTTCTTC
cdr3_aa: CASSSTNYRNEQFF
j_call: TRBJ2-1
v_call: TRBV7-2
clone_size: -
d_call: -

cdr3_nt: TGTGCCAGCAGTCCCGGGGCCGCAAGGACTGAAGCTTTCTTT
cdr3_aa: CASSPGAARTEAFF
j_call: TRBJ1-1
v_call: TRBV6-1
clone_size: -
d_call: -

cdr3_nt: TGTGCCAGCAGTTACACTGCAACGGGACAGGGGAATACTGAAGCTTTCTTT
cdr3_aa: CASSYTATGQGNTEAFF
j_call: TRBJ1-1
v_call: TRBV6-5
clone_size: many
d_call: TRBD1

cdr3_nt: TGTGCCAGCAGCGATGGACAGGGGGCTTTCAATGAGCAGTTCTTC
cdr3_aa: CASSDGQGAFNEQFF
j_call: TRBJ2-1
v_call: TRBV7-9
clone_size: -
d_call: TRBD1

cdr3_nt: TGCGCCAGCAGCTTGGAGCGGGGGGGCAACTACGAGCAGTACTTC
cdr3_aa: CASSLERGGNYEQYF
j_call: TRBJ2-7
v_call: TRBV5-1
clone_size: -
d_call: TRBD2

cdr3_nt: TGCAGTGCTGGGGCAAGGGGGGCCTTT
cdr3_aa: CSAGARGAF
j_call: TRBJ1-4
v_call: TRBV20-1
clone_size: -
d_call: -

cdr3_nt: TGCAGTGCTCGTGGACAGGGGGCGGACATTCAGTACTTC
cdr3_aa: CSARGQGADIQYF
j_call: TRBJ2-4
v_call: TRBV20-1
clone_size: -
d_call: TRBD1

cdr3_nt: TGTGCCAGCAGCTACTTAACGGGCCACCAGGAAGCTTTCTTT
cdr3_aa: CASSYLTGHQEAFF
j_call: TRBJ1-1
v_call: TRBV12-3/TRBV12-4
clone_size: many
d_call: -

cdr3_nt: TGCGCCAGCAGCTTAACCGAGTATAATTCACCCCTCCACTTT
cdr3_aa: CASSLTEYNSPLHF
j_call: TRBJ1-6
v_call: TRBV5-1
clone_size: many
d_call: -

cdr3_nt: TGCGCCAGCAGCTTGGTTCAAGGTCTGAACACTGAAGCTTTCTTT
cdr3_aa: CASSLVQGLNTEAFF
j_call: TRBJ1-1
v_call: TRBV5-1
clone_size: -
d_call: -

cdr3_nt: TGTGCCAGCACCCCGGGTTCCTACAATGAGCAGTTCTTC
cdr3_aa: CASTPGSYNEQFF
j_call: TRBJ2-1
v_call: TRBV14
clone_size: few
d_call: -

cdr3_nt: TGTGCCAGCAGTGCCCAGACAGGGGGCGGGGGCTACACCTTC
cdr3_aa: CASSAQTGGGGYTF
j_call: TRBJ1-2
v_call: TRBV6-1
clone_size: -
d_call: TRBD1

cdr3_nt: TGTGCCAGCTCACGGTTGGCAGGGGGCGCCCCGGGTGGGGCCAACGTCCTGACTTTC
cdr3_aa: CASSRLAGGAPGGANVLTF
j_call: TRBJ2-6
v_call: TRBV18
clone_size: -
d_call: TRBD1

cdr3_nt: TGTGCCAGCAGCCTCCCGGCGAGCGCAGATACGCAGTATTTT
cdr3_aa: CASSLPASADTQYF
j_call: TRBJ2-3
v_call: TRBV5-8
clone_size: many
d_call: -

cdr3_nt: TGTGCCAGCAAAGGACTTCTCGATAATTCACCCCTCCACTTT
cdr3_aa: CASKGLLDNSPLHF
j_call: TRBJ1-6
v_call: TRBV6-5
clone_size: -
d_call: -

cdr3_nt: TGTGCCACCAGTGATCCCCTGGCGCGAGCTTTCTTT
cdr3_aa: CATSDPLARAFF
j_call: TRBJ1-1
v_call: TRBV24-1
clone_size: -
d_call: -

cdr3_nt: TGTGCCAGCAGTGAATGGGGGGGGAATTCACCCCTCCACTTT
cdr3_aa: CASSEWGGNSPLHF
j_call: TRBJ1-6
v_call: TRBV25-1
clone_size: many
d_call: -

cdr3_nt: TGCAGCGTTGGGGGACAGGAAGCTTTCTTT
cdr3_aa: CSVGGQEAFF
j_call: TRBJ1-1
v_call: TRBV29-1
clone_size: many
d_call: TRBD1